The rows below give T cell receptor beta chains drawn from one sample of a study of neoadjuvant nivolumab and ipilimumab in lung cancer. The repertoire was sequenced with immunoSEQ multiplex PCR; TCRdb's copy has only in-frame clones and lacks some. The sample shows approximately 5,000 clones, 90% to 95% of them seen only once. The sample in question was blood, obtained after neoadjuvant nivolumab, alone or with ipilimumab, at or shortly before surgery. Receptors were obtained from an adult with non-small cell lung cancer. Some clones in this sample may be carry-over from other donors' samples. Each CDR3 is given with its conserved first and last residue. Fields, in order: clone size, D gene, J gene, V gene, CDR3 protein, CDR3 DNA. D genes are given only for firm matches. Only some rows state a clone size, as once, few, many or a class for expanded clones.

clone size: .
D gene: TRBD1
J gene: TRBJ1-1
V gene: TRBV7-2
CDR3 protein: CASSFGTGTEAFF
CDR3 DNA: TGTGCCAGCAGCTTCGGGACAGGGACTGAAGCTTTCTTT

clone size: .
D gene: .
J gene: TRBJ1-1
V gene: TRBV7-2
CDR3 protein: CASSRQFTEAFF
CDR3 DNA: TGTGCCAGCAGCCGACAGTTCACTGAAGCTTTCTTT

clone size: .
D gene: .
J gene: TRBJ1-3
V gene: TRBV30
CDR3 protein: CAWSRSSSGNTIYF
CDR3 DNA: TGTGCCTGGAGTAGGTCCTCCTCTGGAAACACCATATATTTT

clone size: .
D gene: .
J gene: TRBJ2-1
V gene: TRBV19
CDR3 protein: CASSMGHRQEQFF
CDR3 DNA: TGTGCCAGTAGTATGGGACATCGACAGGAGCAGTTCTTC

clone size: .
D gene: TRBD2
J gene: TRBJ2-1
V gene: TRBV11-3
CDR3 protein: CASSRDYRGEQFF
CDR3 DNA: TGTGCCAGCAGCCGGGACTATCGCGGTGAGCAGTTCTTC

clone size: .
D gene: TRBD1
J gene: TRBJ1-5
V gene: TRBV6-6
CDR3 protein: CASISRGQGNQPQHF
CDR3 DNA: TGTGCCAGCATCTCCCGGGGACAGGGAAACCAGCCCCAGCATTTT

clone size: once
D gene: TRBD2
J gene: TRBJ2-3
V gene: TRBV5-4
CDR3 protein: CASSLWAGGRADTQYF
CDR3 DNA: TGTGCCAGCAGCTTGTGGGCGGGAGGGCGGGCAGATACGCAGTATTTT

clone size: .
D gene: .
J gene: TRBJ2-3
V gene: TRBV21-1
CDR3 protein: CASTIFGPGKVPDTQYF
CDR3 DNA: TGTGCCAGCACCATCTTTGGCCCAGGGAAGGTCCCAGATACGCAGTATTTT

clone size: .
D gene: TRBD2
J gene: TRBJ2-3
V gene: TRBV4-3
CDR3 protein: CASSQLSGRGTDTQYF
CDR3 DNA: TGCGCCAGCAGCCAACTTAGCGGGAGAGGCACAGATACGCAGTATTTT

clone size: .
D gene: .
J gene: TRBJ1-3
V gene: TRBV5-4
CDR3 protein: CASSLFESSGNTIYF
CDR3 DNA: TGTGCCAGCAGCTTGTTTGAGAGCTCTGGAAACACCATATATTTT

clone size: .
D gene: .
J gene: TRBJ2-7
V gene: TRBV10-3
CDR3 protein: CAISSGQHYEQYF
CDR3 DNA: TGTGCCATCAGTTCGGGCCAGCACTACGAGCAGTACTTC

clone size: .
D gene: TRBD2
J gene: TRBJ2-2
V gene: TRBV11-3
CDR3 protein: CASSLESGRGTGELFF
CDR3 DNA: TGTGCCAGCAGCTTAGAAAGCGGGAGGGGCACCGGGGAGCTGTTTTTT

clone size: .
D gene: TRBD1
J gene: TRBJ2-7
V gene: TRBV5-8
CDR3 protein: CASTRRTPGTGFNEQYF
CDR3 DNA: TGTGCCAGCACCCGCAGGACTCCCGGGACAGGGTTCAACGAGCAGTACTTC

clone size: few
D gene: .
J gene: TRBJ1-5
V gene: TRBV2
CDR3 protein: CASSEARGGRNQPQHF
CDR3 DNA: TGTGCCAGCAGTGAAGCGCGTGGGGGCAGGAATCAGCCCCAGCATTTT

clone size: once
D gene: .
J gene: TRBJ1-4
V gene: TRBV6-5
CDR3 protein: CASSRRAANEKLFF
CDR3 DNA: TGTGCCAGCAGTCGGCGTGCGGCTAATGAAAAACTGTTTTTT

clone size: .
D gene: .
J gene: TRBJ1-1
V gene: TRBV7-2
CDR3 protein: CASSVYRAMNTEAFF
CDR3 DNA: TGTGCCAGCAGCGTTTACAGGGCAATGAACACTGAAGCTTTCTTT

clone size: .
D gene: .
J gene: TRBJ1-1
V gene: TRBV5-6
CDR3 protein: CASSFSRPVQKAFF
CDR3 DNA: TGTGCCAGCAGCTTTTCGCGGCCGGTCCAGAAAGCTTTCTTT

clone size: .
D gene: TRBD2
J gene: TRBJ2-1
V gene: TRBV30
CDR3 protein: CAWSPLLSGRDLNEQFF
CDR3 DNA: TGTGCCTGGAGTCCCCTCCTTAGCGGGAGGGATTTGAATGAGCAGTTCTTC